This T cell receptor beta chain emerged from a study of response to subunit inactivated influenza vaccine. TCRdb reanalysed the RT-PCR reads using MiXCR and keeps one entry per CDR3 protein. The repertoire holds around 490,000 distinct CDR3 sequences, with under 9% as singletons. General study points: T cells newly recruited by each seasonal influenza vaccination are few, the authors suggested.

In this sample, this clonotype turned up a few times. What it recognizes is unknown. The germline gives CDR1 SGHTA, CDR2 FQGNSA. V was clipped by 2 bases and J by 5 bases, with 14 bases between them. This CDR3 comprises 15 residues. The material sequenced was PBMCs from blood, taken less than 30 months after vaccination. The receptor's source is a man between 50 and 69 years old who received an inactivated influenza vaccine. V gene TRBV7-2 combines with J gene TRBJ2-3; TRBD2 might be the D (5 bases). DNA for the CDR3: TGTGCCAGCAGCTTACTCCCAACCCGGGGAGATACGCAGTATTTT. Amino acids: CASSLLPTRGDTQYF.